A selection of T cell receptor beta chains follows, all from one sample in a study of CD8+ T cells in alopecia areata. Some clones are missing from TCRdb's copy, which holds only in-frame ones; the method was immunoSEQ multiplex PCR. The table includes nearly 110,000 clones, around 83% detected once. Sequenced material: CD8+ T cells sorted from blood, taken at week 24, from a patient treated with tofacitinib. The receptors were gathered from a human donor with alopecia areata. Each CDR3 is given with its conserved first and last residue. D genes are given only for firm matches. Expanded clones are given a class, and other clones once, few, many or no size at all.

v_call	clone_size	j_call	d_call	cdr3_nt	cdr3_aa
TRBV29-1	few	TRBJ1-1	-	TGCAGCGCTTCACTAAACACTGAAGCTTTCTTT	CSASLNTEAFF
TRBV15	-	TRBJ2-5	TRBD1	TGTGCCACCAGGGATTGGACAGGGGGAGAGACCCAGTACTTC	CATRDWTGGETQYF
TRBV4-1	-	TRBJ2-3	TRBD2	TGCGCCAGCAGCCTCCCGGCGGGGGGTAAGACAGATACGCAGTATTTT	CASSLPAGGKTDTQYF
TRBV29-1	-	TRBJ2-7	TRBD1	TGCAGCGTCGAGTATCGGGACAGCACCTCCTACGAGCAGTACTTC	CSVEYRDSTSYEQYF
TRBV9	once	TRBJ2-5	TRBD2	TGTGCCAGCAGCGTAGGCGGGGGGGACTTGGAGACCCAGTACTTC	CASSVGGGDLETQYF
TRBV10-3	-	TRBJ1-5	-	TGTGCCATCAGTGAGTCGACTAAGGGAAGGGAGCCCCAGCATTTT	CAISESTKGREPQHF
TRBV10-3	-	TRBJ2-1	TRBD2	TGTGCCACCACGGGGGGGCTAGACAATGAGCAGTTCTTC	CATTGGLDNEQFF
TRBV7-2	-	TRBJ1-2	-	TGTGCCAGCAGCTTCACGGGGGAAGACTATGGCTACACCTTC	CASSFTGEDYGYTF
TRBV7-2	-	TRBJ2-3	-	TGTGCCAGCAGCTTATACGGCTCGAAAACCATAGATACGCAGTATTTT	CASSLYGSKTIDTQYF
TRBV7-2	-	TRBJ2-7	TRBD2	TGTGCCAGCAGCTCCGTAGCGGGGACGGAACAGTACTTC	CASSSVAGTEQYF
TRBV19	-	TRBJ1-2	-	TGTGCCACTACGACTTGGCAGGATGATGGCTACACCTTC	CATTTWQDDGYTF
TRBV6-5	-	TRBJ2-3	TRBD2	TGTGCCAGCAGTTATTCTAGCGGGGTTCGGTCCGATACGCAGTATTTT	CASSYSSGVRSDTQYF
TRBV19	-	TRBJ2-1	-	TGTGCCAGTAGTATGGATGTGGGGCCATACAATGAGCAGTTCTTC	CASSMDVGPYNEQFF
TRBV7-9	-	TRBJ2-2	TRBD1	TGTGCCAGCGAAGTGACAGGGGGTACCGGGGAGCTGTTTTTT	CASEVTGGTGELFF
TRBV7-6	-	TRBJ2-1	-	TGTGCCAGCAGCTTAAGGGAAGATGAGCAGTTCTTC	CASSLREDEQFF
TRBV29-1	-	TRBJ2-5	-	TGCAGCGTTGATCTAACCGGCGGACAAGAGACCCAGTACTTC	CSVDLTGGQETQYF
TRBV4-3	-	TRBJ2-3	TRBD2	TGCGCCAGCAGCCAAGATTCCGCTAGCGGGGGCGGTACGCAGTATTTT	CASSQDSASGGGTQYF
TRBV27	-	TRBJ2-7	-	TGTGCCAGCAGTTTAAATCCAGCCTACGAGCAGTACTTC	CASSLNPAYEQYF
TRBV7-9	-	TRBJ2-2	-	TGTGCCTATTCCAGGGCCGCGAACACCGGGGAGCTGTTTTTT	CAYSRAANTGELFF
TRBV4-1	-	TRBJ2-7	-	TGCGCCAGCAGCGCGGACGGGGTCTCCTACGAGCAGTACTTC	CASSADGVSYEQYF
TRBV19	-	TRBJ2-1	TRBD2	TGTGCCAGTAGTAGGGCCGGACTAGCGGGCGGTAATGAGCAGTTCTTC	CASSRAGLAGGNEQFF
TRBV5-1	-	TRBJ2-3	TRBD2	TGCGCCAGCAGCCCCTCTAGCGGGGCTAGCACAGATACGCAGTATTTT	CASSPSSGASTDTQYF
TRBV4-3	-	TRBJ1-1	TRBD1	TGCGCCAGCAGCCAGGGGGGACAGGAAGCTTTCTTT	CASSQGGQEAFF
TRBV25-1	-	TRBJ2-2	-	TGTGCCAGCAGCCAGGAAAATGACCGGGAGCTGTTTTTT	CASSQENDRELFF
TRBV19	-	TRBJ1-1	-	TGTGCCAGTAGGACGGACCTAAACACTGAAGCTTTCTTT	CASRTDLNTEAFF
TRBV7-2	-	TRBJ2-1	-	TGTGCCAGCAGGGGGACGACTAGCTCCTACAATGAGCAGTTCTTC	CASRGTTSSYNEQFF
TRBV25-1	once	TRBJ2-7	TRBD1	TGTGCCAGCAACCCGAGCTGGACAGGGTCGTTAGGGGAGCAGTACTTC	CASNPSWTGSLGEQYF
TRBV30	-	TRBJ2-7	TRBD1	TGTGCCTGGTCCGGGACAGGAGGCGAGCAGTACTTC	CAWSGTGGEQYF
TRBV7-9	few	TRBJ2-7	-	TGTGCCAGCAGCTTGACCTACGAGCAGTACTTC	CASSLTYEQYF
TRBV9	-	TRBJ1-1	-	TGTGCCAGCAGCGTAGAGGGCGGGAACACTGAAGCTTTCTTT	CASSVEGGNTEAFF
TRBV7-6	-	TRBJ2-2	TRBD1	TGTGCCAGCAGCCCTCGGACAGGGGGCATCACCGGGGAGCTGTTTTTT	CASSPRTGGITGELFF
TRBV2	-	TRBJ2-1	TRBD2	TGTGCCAGCAATTTCCTGGCTAGCGGGGGGACCGAGCAGTTCTTC	CASNFLASGGTEQFF
TRBV29-1	few	TRBJ2-7	-	TGCAGCGTTGGGGCGGGTTACGAGCAGTACTTC	CSVGAGYEQYF
TRBV5-1	-	TRBJ2-7	TRBD2	TGCGCCAGCAGTTCCTCGGGGGGGCCAAGATACGAGCAGTACTTC	CASSSSGGPRYEQYF
TRBV5-1	-	TRBJ2-7	-	TGCGCCAGCAGCTTGTCTAGGGAGAGCTCCTACGAGCAGTACTTC	CASSLSRESSYEQYF
TRBV29-1	-	TRBJ1-2	-	TGCAGCGTTCCGAGACCCTCTGGCTATGGCTACACCTTC	CSVPRPSGYGYTF
TRBV5-1	few	TRBJ2-2	-	TGCGCCAGCAGCTGGGGAATGGGAAACACCGGGGAGCTGTTTTTT	CASSWGMGNTGELFF
TRBV4-2	-	TRBJ1-3	TRBD1	TGTGCCAGCAGCCAACAGGGGGTCGCTGGAAACACCATATATTTT	CASSQQGVAGNTIYF
TRBV27	few	TRBJ1-5	-	TGTGCCAGCAGGGGATTGGGCGATCAGCCCCAGCATTTT	CASRGLGDQPQHF
TRBV19	once	TRBJ1-1	-	TGTGCCAGTAGGATTCAGGGGAACACTGAAGCTTTCTTT	CASRIQGNTEAFF
TRBV7-9	-	TRBJ2-3	TRBD2	TGTGCCAGCAGCTTAGTCGGACTAGCGAACACAGATACGCAGTATTTT	CASSLVGLANTDTQYF
TRBV2	-	TRBJ2-1	TRBD1	TGTGCCAGCAACGATAAGGGCAGGGGGCATGAGCAGTTCTTC	CASNDKGRGHEQFF